The 19 T cell receptor beta chains below were found in one sample sequenced in a study of Graves' ophthalmopathy and Graves' hyperthyroidism. From RNA, the CDR3 regions of TCR beta chains were amplified and sequenced. Second-round multiplex PCR followed a first-round RT-PCR using HTBI primers. TCRdb called the multiplex PCR reads again in MiXCR, with one record for every CDR3 protein. Of 620,000 or so distinct CDR3 sequences in the sample, about a fifth were seen once. The specimen was peripheral blood. Receptor source: a woman between 18 and 30 years old with stable Graves' hyperthyroidism. Some clones in this sample may be carry-over from other donors' samples.

This clonotype has only a few counts. The chain's CDR3 is CASSTLNTGELFF. DNA for the CDR3: TGTGCCAGCAGCACTCTTAACACCGGGGAGCTGTTTTTT. The V and J genes are TRBV5-8 and TRBJ2-2; D uncertain. V was trimmed by 4 bases and J by 2 bases, leaving 6 bases between them. Per the germline V gene, CDR1 is SGHTS and CDR2 is YDEGEE. This CDR3 contains 13 residues.

Here the CDR3 DNA reads TGCGCCAGCAGCCAAGATATGAGAGGGCCGAGGGAGCAGTACTTC. Its protein is CASSQDMRGPREQYF. The chain combines TRBV4-1 with TRBJ2-7, with D perhaps TRBD2 (5 bases). V was trimmed by 0 bases and J by 7 bases, leaving 16 bases between them. The CDR3 spans 15 residues. Looked up from germline, CDR1 is MGHRA and CDR2 is YSYEKL.

This clonotype was seen only a few times. This chain links TRBV18 with TRBJ1-1; 8 nucleotides match TRBD1. Germline V gene data show CDR1 as KGHSH and CDR2 as LQKENI. J gave up 7 bases and V 6 bases, and 10 bases lay outside the gene matches. The CDR3 runs 14 residues. The CDR3 spells CASSLDRVKGEAFF. For the CDR3, the DNA is TGTGCCAGCTCTCTGGACAGGGTGAAGGGTGAAGCTTTCTTT.

The V call is TRBV6-1, the J call TRBJ2-2; 9 bases agree with TRBD1. CDR1 and CDR2 (germline): MNHNS, SASEGT. Trimming removed 6 bases from V and 4 bases from J; junction bases left unmatched: 6. This CDR3 spans 15 amino acids. The CDR3 DNA is TGTGCCAGCAGGTCCGGGACAGGGTCCACCGGGGAGCTGTTTTTT. It specifies CASRSGTGSTGELFF.

This clonotype appeared many times. The V and J genes are TRBV24-1 and TRBJ2-7, with TRBD2 matching 14 bases. The germline V gene has CDR1 KGHDR and CDR2 SFDVKD. With 3 bases clipped from V and 4 bases from J, the junction kept 10 bases outside the gene matches. This CDR3 region has 18 residues. As DNA, the CDR3 is TGTGCCACCAGTGATCGTCCGGGACTAGCGGGGGAACGGTACGAGCAGTACTTC. Its translation: CATSDRPGLAGERYEQYF.

The chain carries TRBV19 and TRBJ2-6, with D tentatively TRBD1 (6 bases). The CDR3 consists of 16 residues. Between the trimmed V and J ends, which lost 5 bases and 1 base, there was a span of 12 bases. CDR1 LNHDA and CDR2 SQIVND come from the germline V gene (reference sequence). CDR3 nucleotides: TGTGCCAGTAGTGCAAAGACAGGATCTGGGGCCAACGTCCTGACTTTC. Its protein is CASSAKTGSGANVLTF.

This clonotype came up many times. The gene calls are TRBV20-1 and TRBJ1-5; maybe TRBD1 (5 bases). V was shortened by 5 bases and J by 3 bases, with 8 bases between the two germline ends. This CDR3 region has 12 residues. Germline V gives CDR1 DFQATT, CDR2 SNEGSKA (reference sequence). CDR3 nucleotide sequence: TGCAGTGCTCAGGGCCACAATCAGCCCCAGCATTTT. This sequence encodes CSAQGHNQPQHF.

Ten or more counts support this clonotype. This sequence joins TRBV6-1 and TRBJ1-1; TRBD1 aligns across 8 bases. The CDR3 totals 15 residues. Germline lookup yields CDR1 MNHNS and CDR2 SASEGT. V lost 4 bases, J lost 4 bases, and 8 bases stayed unmatched. CDR3 DNA sequence: TGTGCCAGCAGTGTTCAGGGGGCGCCGGGCACTGAAGCTTTCTTT. As protein: CASSVQGAPGTEAFF.

The J gene is TRBJ2-7, the V gene TRBV20-1, with D possibly being TRBD2 (5 bases). This CDR3 is built from 12 residues. Germline V gene data show CDR1 as DFQATT and CDR2 as SNEGSKA (reference sequence). Trimming took 3 bases from V and 3 from J, leaving 9 bases between them. The CDR3 spells CSASSAVYEQYF. In nucleotides, the CDR3 is TGCAGTGCTAGTAGCGCCGTCTACGAGCAGTACTTC.

V is TRBV7-9 and J is TRBJ1-5, with D uncertain. The V gene's germline CDR1 is SEHNR and CDR2 FQNEAQ (reference sequence). The ends were cut back, 8 bases at V and 3 bases at J, with 11 bases in the middle. This CDR3 is built from 13 residues. This CDR3 reads CASGGENNQPQHF. The CDR3 coding sequence is TGTGCCAGCGGCGGGGAGAACAATCAGCCCCAGCATTTT.

This clonotype came up a few times. This chain links TRBV4-1 with TRBJ2-2, with 8 bases lining up with TRBD1. Trimming removed 4 bases from V and 6 bases from J; junction bases left unmatched: 10. Germline CDR1 and CDR2: MGHRA and YSYEKL. CDR3 length equals 16 residues. The CDR3 sequence is CASSPSRGRGSGELFF. The CDR3 DNA follows: TGCGCCAGCAGCCCCTCCAGGGGGCGCGGATCCGGGGAGCTGTTTTTT.

The chain recombines TRBV5-1 with TRBJ2-7, with D maybe TRBD2 (6 bases). The CDR3 sequence is 14 residues long. The V gene's germline CDR1 is SGHRS and CDR2 YFSETQ. V lost 5 bases to trimming and J lost 1 base, with 13 bases between them. The CDR3 region has the DNA TGCGCCAGCAGAGTAGCGGTGAGATCCTACGAGCAGTACTTC. Amino acid sequence: CASRVAVRSYEQYF.

This clonotype was seen only a few times. The V and J genes are TRBV5-1 and TRBJ2-5; TRBD2 matches at 12 bases. The ends lost 4 bases at V and 5 bases at J; junction bases unmatched: 12. Germline loops: CDR1 SGHRS, CDR2 YFSETQ. The CDR3 loop spans 17 amino acids. The CDR3 reads CASSVLAGGPVRETQYF. The CDR3 coding sequence is TGCGCCAGCAGCGTCCTAGCGGGGGGGCCCGTAAGGGAGACCCAGTACTTC.

This clonotype was seen more than once but under ten times. The rearrangement joins TRBV28 to TRBJ1-5; weak D call: TRBD1 (5 bases). V lost 4 bases to trimming and J lost 2 bases, with 12 bases between them. The germline gives CDR1 MDHEN, CDR2 SYDVKM. The CDR3 covers 15 residues. This CDR3 is CASSSAGYGNQPQHF. The CDR3 DNA sequence: TGTGCCAGCAGTTCTGCAGGGTATGGCAATCAGCCCCAGCATTTT.

This clonotype occurred a few times. A much more abundant neighbour one base away suggests this may be a read error. The CDR3 DNA is TGTGCCAGCAGTTTATTCGCGGCCAAAAACATTAAGTACTTC. This encodes CASSLFAAKNIKYF. V is TRBV28 and J is TRBJ2-4, with D hard to call. CDR1 and CDR2 (germline): MDHEN, SYDVKM. The CDR3 spans 14 residues.

In its sample, this clonotype was seen many times. This chain connects TRBV12-3 or TRBV12-4 to TRBJ2-7, with D possibly matching TRBD2 (5 bases). Trimming took 0 bases from V and 7 from J, leaving 19 bases between them. The CDR3 consists of 16 residues. The CDR3 DNA reads as TGTGCCAGCAGTTTAGCGCTAGGCAGTAAACGGGAAGAGCAGTACTTC. Translated, it gives CASSLALGSKREEQYF.

This clonotype was seen at least ten times. The gene calls are TRBV11-2 and TRBJ2-7, with TRBD1 matching 7 bases. Germline CDR1 is SGHAT and CDR2 is FQNNGV. V dropped 5 bases and J dropped 4; count of bases not matched to a gene: 14. The CDR3 is made up of 16 amino acids. CDR3 sequence reads: CASSTLTGKHWYEQYF. CDR3 nucleotide sequence: TGTGCCAGCAGCACCCTGACAGGGAAACATTGGTACGAGCAGTACTTC. Full variable domain (outside the CDR3, taken from reference TRBV11-2 and TRBJ2-7): EAGVAQSPRYKIIEKRQSVAFWCNPISGHATLYWYQQILGQGPKLLIQFQNNGVVDDSQLPKDRFSAERLKGVDSTLKIQPAKLEDSAVYLCASSTLTGKHWYEQYFGPGTRLTVT.

This chain links TRBV29-1 with TRBJ1-1; perhaps TRBD1 as D (5 bases). The ends were cut back, 4 bases at V and 11 bases at J, with 14 bases in the middle. CDR1 is SQVTM, CDR2 ANQGSEA, per germline. This CDR3 contains 11 residues. CDR3 sequence reads: CSVARDRDAFF. DNA of the CDR3: TGCAGCGTTGCCCGTGACAGAGACGCTTTCTTT.

This clonotype was seen ten or more times. The rearrangement joins TRBV2 to TRBJ2-5; perhaps TRBD2 as D (6 bases). The CDR3 totals 15 residues. V was cut by 0 bases and J by 5 bases, with 13 bases left in between. Per germline, CDR1 SNHLY and CDR2 FYNNEI. CDR3 coding DNA: TGTGCCAGCAGTGAAGCGGGCGCGGGAACCGAGACCCAGTACTTC. Its translation: CASSEAGAGTETQYF.